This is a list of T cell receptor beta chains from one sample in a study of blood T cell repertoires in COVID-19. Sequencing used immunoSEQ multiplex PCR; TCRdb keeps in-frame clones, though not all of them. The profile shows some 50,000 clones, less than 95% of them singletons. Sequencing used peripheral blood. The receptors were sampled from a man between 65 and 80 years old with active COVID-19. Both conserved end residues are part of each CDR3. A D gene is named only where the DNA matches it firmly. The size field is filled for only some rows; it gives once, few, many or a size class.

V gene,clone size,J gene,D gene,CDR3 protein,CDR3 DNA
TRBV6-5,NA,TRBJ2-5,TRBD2,CASAAGGAQETQYF,TGTGCCAGCGCCGCCGGGGGGGCCCAAGAGACCCAGTACTTC
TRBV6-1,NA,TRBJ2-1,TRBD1,CASRKGQGPDNEQFF,TGTGCCAGCAGGAAGGGACAGGGCCCTGACAATGAGCAGTTCTTC
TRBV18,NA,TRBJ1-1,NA,CASSPVDISNTEAFF,TGTGCCAGCTCACCAGTAGACATTTCGAACACTGAAGCTTTCTTT
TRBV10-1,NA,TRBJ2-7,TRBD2,CATQATSGGTEQYF,TGCGCCACTCAAGCGACTAGCGGGGGTACCGAGCAGTACTTC
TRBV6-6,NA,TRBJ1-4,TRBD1,CAGGQGTTNEKLFF,TGTGCGGGTGGACAGGGCACAACTAATGAAAAACTGTTTTTT
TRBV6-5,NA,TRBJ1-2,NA,CASSYSSDNYGYTF,TGTGCCAGCAGTTACTCGTCAGATAACTATGGCTACACCTTC
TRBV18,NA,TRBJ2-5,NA,CASSPPAGWETQYF,TGTGCCAGCTCACCGCCTGCAGGGTGGGAGACCCAGTACTTC
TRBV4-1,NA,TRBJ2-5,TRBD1,CASSQLGRGPETQYF,TGCGCCAGCAGCCAACTCGGCAGGGGGCCTGAGACCCAGTACTTC
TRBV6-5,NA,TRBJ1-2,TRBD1,CASIRTEGAKGGYTF,TGTGCCAGCATCCGAACGGAGGGGGCTAAGGGCGGCTACACCTTC
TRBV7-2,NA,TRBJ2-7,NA,CASSLVRQAGEQYF,TGTGCCAGCAGCTTAGTCCGTCAGGCGGGCGAGCAGTACTTC
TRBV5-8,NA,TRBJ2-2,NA,CASSQTQTGELFF,TGTGCCAGCAGCCAGACACAGACCGGGGAGCTGTTTTTT
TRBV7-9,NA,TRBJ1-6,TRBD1,CASSQWTGSYNSPLHF,TGTGCCAGCAGCCAATGGACAGGGTCTTATAATTCACCCCTCCACTTT
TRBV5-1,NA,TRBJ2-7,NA,CASSQAVSRKTYEQYF,TGCGCCAGCAGCCAAGCGGTGTCCCGGAAAACCTACGAGCAGTACTTC
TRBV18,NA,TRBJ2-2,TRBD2,CASSRPGLAISGELFF,TGTGCCAGCTCCCGCCCGGGACTAGCGATCTCCGGGGAGCTGTTTTTT
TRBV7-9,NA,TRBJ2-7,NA,CASAEGGGVPEQYF,TGTGCCAGCGCAGAGGGAGGGGGAGTCCCCGAGCAGTACTTC
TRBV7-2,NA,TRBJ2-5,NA,CASSFQGGQETQYF,TGTGCCAGCAGCTTTCAGGGGGGCCAAGAGACCCAGTACTTC
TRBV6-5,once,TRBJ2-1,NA,CASSLQGYNEQFF,TGTGCCAGCAGCCTACAGGGCTACAATGAGCAGTTCTTC
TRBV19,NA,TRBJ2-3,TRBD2,CASKPRGGYTDTQYF,TGTGCCAGTAAACCGCGGGGGGGATACACAGATACGCAGTATTTT
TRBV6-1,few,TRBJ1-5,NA,CASSELPPGSNQPQHF,TGTGCCAGCAGTGAACTCCCCCCCGGTAGCAATCAGCCCCAGCATTTT
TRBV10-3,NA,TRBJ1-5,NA,CATRTSVGAQHF,TGTGCCACCAGGACGTCCGTCGGGGCCCAGCATTTT
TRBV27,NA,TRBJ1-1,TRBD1,CASFQGGRNTEAFF,TGTGCCAGCTTCCAGGGGGGCAGGAACACTGAAGCTTTCTTT
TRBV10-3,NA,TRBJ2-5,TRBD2,CAASAAPGTTQETQYF,TGTGCCGCCTCCGCAGCCCCCGGGACTACCCAAGAGACCCAGTACTTC
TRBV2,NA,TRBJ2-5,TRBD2,CASSETGGTQYF,TGTGCCAGCAGTGAAACGGGGGGGACCCAGTACTTC
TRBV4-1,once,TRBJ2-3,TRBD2,CASSQTTSGGVGDTQYF,TGCGCCAGCAGCCAAACTACTAGCGGGGGGGTGGGAGATACGCAGTATTTT
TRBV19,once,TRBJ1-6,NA,CASSLIAGDRNSPLHF,TGTGCCAGTAGTTTAATTGCGGGGGACCGAAATTCACCCCTCCACTTT
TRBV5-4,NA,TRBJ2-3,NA,CASSLGLVDTQYF,TGTGCCAGCAGCTTGGGACTAGTCGATACGCAGTATTTT
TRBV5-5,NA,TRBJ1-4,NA,CASSPSGVGNEKLFF,TGTGCCAGCAGCCCCTCAGGGGTGGGCAATGAAAAACTGTTTTTT
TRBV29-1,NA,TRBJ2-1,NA,CSVEETTGVYNEQFF,TGCAGCGTTGAAGAAACGACAGGAGTATACAATGAGCAGTTCTTC
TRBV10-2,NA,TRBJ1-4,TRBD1,CASRTGGREKLFF,TGCGCCAGCCGGACAGGCGGTCGAGAAAAACTGTTTTTT
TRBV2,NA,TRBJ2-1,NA,CASSFIGGNEQFF,TGTGCCAGCAGTTTCATAGGGGGCAATGAGCAGTTCTTC
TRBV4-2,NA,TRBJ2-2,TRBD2,CASSRLAGSTNTGELFF,TGTGCCAGCAGCAGACTAGCGGGGTCAACGAACACCGGGGAGCTGTTTTTT
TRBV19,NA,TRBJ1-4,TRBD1,CASSGRTGGDEKLFF,TGTGCCAGTAGTGGAAGGACAGGGGGAGACGAAAAACTGTTTTTT
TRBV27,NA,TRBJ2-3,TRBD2,CASTSKGTSGTTDTQYF,TGTGCCAGCACCTCTAAAGGGACTAGCGGCACCACAGATACGCAGTATTTT
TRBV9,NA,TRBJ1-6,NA,CASSGDTTPLHF,TGTGCCAGCAGCGGCGACACGACACCCCTCCACTTT
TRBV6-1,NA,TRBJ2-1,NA,CASSEAPLAEQFF,TGTGCCAGCAGTGAAGCACCACTAGCAGAGCAGTTCTTC
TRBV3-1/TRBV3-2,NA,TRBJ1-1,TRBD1,CASSQDYRGTEAFF,TGTGCCAGCAGCCAAGATTACAGGGGGACTGAAGCTTTCTTT
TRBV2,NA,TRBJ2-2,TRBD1,CASRTGTALTGELFF,TGTGCCAGCAGGACCGGGACAGCACTAACCGGGGAGCTGTTTTTT
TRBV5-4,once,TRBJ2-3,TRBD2,CASIPGRLGASGADTQYF,TGTGCCAGCATTCCTGGGCGCCTGGGTGCTAGCGGGGCAGATACGCAGTATTTT
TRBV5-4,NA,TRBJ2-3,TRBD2,CASTTSGGTTDTQYF,TGTGCCAGCACCACTAGCGGGGGCACCACAGATACGCAGTATTTT
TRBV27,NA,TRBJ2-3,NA,CASRTTSTDTQYF,TGTGCCAGCAGGACGACTAGCACAGATACGCAGTATTTT
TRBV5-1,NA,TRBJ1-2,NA,CASSFDRSGGYTF,TGCGCCAGCAGCTTCGACAGGAGTGGTGGCTACACCTTC
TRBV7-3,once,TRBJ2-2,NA,CASSAGSTGELFF,TGTGCCAGCAGCGCCGGGTCCACCGGGGAGCTGTTTTTT
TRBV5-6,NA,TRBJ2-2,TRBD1,CASSLQGATAGELFF,TGTGCCAGCAGCTTACAGGGGGCGACTGCCGGGGAGCTGTTTTTT
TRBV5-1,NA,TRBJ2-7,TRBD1,CASSSTGVSYEQYF,TGCGCCAGCAGCTCGACAGGGGTCTCCTACGAGCAGTACTTC
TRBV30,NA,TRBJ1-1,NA,CAWSRLTEAFF,TGTGCCTGGAGTAGACTCACTGAAGCTTTCTTT
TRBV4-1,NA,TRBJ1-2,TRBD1,CASRTQGTGYYGYTF,TGCGCCAGCAGGACACAGGGGACGGGGTACTATGGCTACACCTTC
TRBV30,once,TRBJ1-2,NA,CAWSTLGGLRYGYTF,TGTGCCTGGAGTACCCTGGGGGGTCTTCGGTATGGCTACACCTTC
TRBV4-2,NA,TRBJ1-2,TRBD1,CASSQDRGDYGYTF,TGTGCCAGCAGCCAGGACAGGGGTGACTATGGCTACACCTTC
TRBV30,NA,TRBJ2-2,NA,CAWSVSRVTGELFF,TGTGCCTGGAGTGTATCCAGGGTCACCGGGGAGCTGTTTTTT
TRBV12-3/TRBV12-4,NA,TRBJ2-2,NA,CASLLSLGELFF,TGTGCCAGCTTACTTAGTCTCGGGGAGCTGTTTTTT
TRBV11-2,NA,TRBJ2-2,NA,CASSPGNTGELFF,TGTGCCAGCAGCCCGGGTAACACCGGGGAGCTGTTTTTT
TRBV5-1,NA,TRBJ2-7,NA,CASSLGGPSYEQYF,TGCGCCAGCAGCTTGGGAGGGCCCTCCTACGAGCAGTACTTC